The 25 T cell receptor beta chains presented below share a single source sample, sequenced in a study of CD8 T cells in Susac syndrome. Reverse transcription of roughly 0.45 to 1 ug RNA used random hexamers. TCRdb reanalysed the immunoSEQ multiplex PCR reads using MiXCR and keeps one entry per CDR3 protein. Here the sample spans approximately 200,000 distinct CDR3 sequences, 85% to 95% being singletons. The source material was CD4+ T cells from PBMCs. The source is a human donor with multiple sclerosis.

The J gene is TRBJ2-3, the V gene TRBV3-1; the D is unclear. Germline V CDR1 and CDR2: LGHDT, YNNKEL (reference sequence). The CDR3 extends over 13 amino acids. V lost 4 bases and J lost 7, with 12 bases in between. Here the CDR3 DNA reads TGTGCCAGCAGCCCGGAAGCACGGTATACGCAGTATTTT. It codes for CASSPEARYTQYF.

This chain links TRBV30 with TRBJ2-1; D possibly corresponds to TRBD1 (6 bases). Trimming cost V 0 bases and J 5 bases, with 11 bases left between them. CDR1 and CDR2 from the germline V gene are GTSNPN and SVGIG (reference sequence). The CDR3 length is 14 residues. DNA of the CDR3: TGTGCCTGGAGTGTAGGGACACTAGACAATGAGCAGTTCTTC. This translates into CAWSVGTLDNEQFF. Complete variable domain (other parts from reference TRBV30 and TRBJ2-1): SQTIHQWPATLVQPVGSPLSLECTVEGTSNPNLYWYRQAAGRGLQLLFYSVGIGQISSEVPQNLSASRPQDRQFILSSKKLLLSDSGFYLCAWSVGTLDNEQFFGPGTRLTVL.

The chain uses TRBV25-1 and TRBJ1-3; D uncertain. Trimming shortened V by 3 bases and J by 0 bases, and 9 bases separated the two germline ends. Per germline, CDR1 MGHDK and CDR2 SYGVNS. This CDR3 comprises 15 residues. CDR3 coding DNA: TGTGCCAGCAGTGAGGATACCAGCTCTGGAAACACCATATATTTT. Amino acid sequence: CASSEDTSSGNTIYF.

This clonotype was counted a few times. This rearrangement joins TRBV29-1 to TRBJ1-2, with 9 bases matching TRBD1. From germline, CDR1 is SQVTM and CDR2 ANQGSEA. The CDR3 covers 11 residues. V shed 4 bases and J 7 bases; nucleotides not matched to a gene: 1. Written as DNA, the CDR3 is TGCAGCGTTGGACAGGGGGGTGGCTACACCTTC. Protein sequence: CSVGQGGGYTF.

The chain links TRBV29-1 to TRBJ2-5; D is perhaps TRBD1 (6 bases). Trimming removed 4 bases at V and 1 base at J, with 10 bases between. CDR1 SQVTM and CDR2 ANQGSEA come from the germline V gene. This CDR3 is built from 13 residues. The DNA of the CDR3 is TGCAGCGTTGCCCCAGGGGCCCAAGAGACCCAGTACTTC. This translates into CSVAPGAQETQYF. Using reference TRBV29-1 and TRBJ2-5 for the parts outside the CDR3, the full variable domain is SAVISQKPSRDICQRGTSLTIQCQVDSQVTMMFWYRQQPGQSLTLIATANQGSEATYESGFVIDKFPISRPNLTFSTLTVSNMSPEDSSIYLCSVAPGAQETQYFGPGTRLLVL.

The chain combines TRBV30 with TRBJ1-5, with D possibly TRBD1 on 6 matching bases. Between the trimmed V and J ends, which lost 3 bases and 2 bases, there was a span of 11 bases. This CDR3 contains 14 residues. The germline V gene has CDR1 GTSNPN and CDR2 SVGIG (reference sequence). The CDR3 DNA follows: TGTGCCTGGAGCAGACAGGCGGGCAATCAGCCCCAGCATTTT. Protein: CAWSRQAGNQPQHF.

In its sample, this clonotype was seen a few times. The chain is built from TRBV25-1 and TRBJ1-1; D gene unclear. Per germline, CDR1 MGHDK and CDR2 SYGVNS. Trimming cost V 8 bases and J 4 bases, with 8 bases left between them. This CDR3 region has 11 residues. The CDR3 sequence is CASSSGTEAFF. The CDR3 DNA follows: TGTGCCAGCTCCTCGGGCACTGAAGCTTTCTTT.

On this clonotype itself: Compared with germline, one end of the junction differs, possibly owing to a read error. The chain has TRBV7-7 and TRBJ2-5, with D possibly matching TRBD2 (5 bases). This CDR3 comprises 12 residues. Germline V CDR1 and CDR2: SSHAT, FNYEAQ (reference sequence). The CDR3: CASRDDRGTQYF. In nucleotides, the CDR3 is TGTGCTAGCAGAGACGACCGGGGGACCCAGTACTTC.

The chain uses TRBV4-2 and TRBJ2-3; 9 bases fit TRBD1. V gave up 2 bases and J gave up 4 bases; unmatched junction bases: 4. Germline CDR1 and CDR2: LGHNA and YNFKEQ. The CDR3 spans 15 residues. Here the CDR3 reads CASSQPGQGADTQYF. The CDR3, as DNA: TGTGCCAGCAGCCAACCGGGACAGGGAGCAGATACGCAGTATTTT.

The chain has TRBV29-1 and TRBJ1-2, with unresolved D. CDR1 is SQVTM and CDR2 is ANQGSEA in the germline V gene. This CDR3 comprises 13 residues. V was clipped by 0 bases and J by 6 bases, with 11 bases between them. CDR3 amino acids: CSVEDRAVHGYTF. The DNA of the CDR3 is TGCAGCGTTGAAGATCGGGCAGTTCATGGCTACACCTTC.

The CDR3 nucleotides read TGTGCCAGCAGCCAAGAACGGGACTCGTACACCGGGGAGCTGTTTTTT. It encodes CASSQERDSYTGELFF. The V and J genes are TRBV3-1 and TRBJ2-2; a possible D gene is TRBD2 (6 bases). This CDR3 contains 16 residues. V shed 0 bases and J shed 3 bases, with 11 bases lying between them. Germline V gives CDR1 LGHDT, CDR2 YNNKEL (reference sequence).

The chain couples TRBV3-1 to TRBJ1-1; D uncertain. V was clipped by 6 bases and J by 1 base, with 9 bases between them. The CDR3 extends over 13 amino acids. Germline CDR1 and CDR2: LGHDT and YNNKEL (reference sequence). CDR3 in DNA: TGTGCCAGCAGTTACGGGCCGAACACTGAAGCTTTCTTT. It translates to CASSYGPNTEAFF.

The chain couples TRBV19 to TRBJ1-5, with 7 bases identical to TRBD1. The V gene end was trimmed by 8 bases and the J gene end by 0 bases; junction bases not matched to a gene: 13. The CDR3 has 17 residues. Germline lookup yields CDR1 LNHDA and CDR2 SQIVND (reference sequence). The CDR3 bases are TGTGCCAGTCGCACTTATGGACAGGCAAATAGCAATCAGCCCCAGCATTTT. Protein: CASRTYGQANSNQPQHF.

This rearrangement joins TRBV7-9 to TRBJ1-4; D call uncertain. CDR3 length equals 12 residues. V was trimmed by 10 bases and J by 6 bases, leaving 12 bases between them. Germline V CDR1 and CDR2: SEHNR, FQNEAQ (reference sequence). CDR3 in amino acids: CAITIRDEKLFF. The CDR3 bases are TGTGCCATCACAATTAGGGATGAAAAACTGTTTTTT.

The genes are TRBV20-1 and TRBJ2-2, with D perhaps TRBD2 (5 bases). Trimming pared 5 bases from V and 2 bases from J, leaving 9 bases between. The germline CDR1 and CDR2 sequences are DFQATT and SNEGSKA (reference sequence). CDR3 length: 13 residues. As DNA, the CDR3 is TGCAGTGCTGCCGGACTTAACACCGGGGAGCTGTTTTTT. As protein: CSAAGLNTGELFF.

The CDR3 bases are TGTGCCAGCTCATCCCCACAGGGAATGAACACTGAAGCTTTCTTT. It codes for CASSSPQGMNTEAFF. The rearrangement links TRBV18 to TRBJ1-1; maybe TRBD1 (6 bases). The CDR3 runs to 15 residues. Trimming pared 5 bases from V and 0 bases from J, leaving 13 bases between. Germline-derived CDR1 and CDR2 are KGHSH and LQKENI. Full variable domain (outside the CDR3, taken from reference TRBV18 and TRBJ1-1): NAGVMQNPRHLVRRRGQEARLRCSPMKGHSHVYWYRQLPEEGLKFMVYLQKENIIDESGMPKERFSAEFPKEGPSILRIQQVVRGDSAAYFCASSSPQGMNTEAFFGQGTRLTVV.

The chain is built from TRBV5-1 and TRBJ2-7; no firm D call. V dropped 6 bases and J dropped 8 bases, with 6 bases sitting between them. The CDR3 is 9 residues long. Germline V CDR1 and CDR2: SGHRS, YFSETQ. This CDR3 reads CASNVQQYF. CDR3 DNA sequence: TGCGCCAGCAATGTCCAGCAGTACTTC.

V and J are TRBV12-3 or TRBV12-4 and TRBJ1-5, with 9 bases fitting TRBD1. Germline trimming cut 5 bases from V and 2 bases from J; bases unmatched to any gene: 4. This CDR3 comprises 15 residues. DNA for the CDR3: TGTGCCAGCAGTACCCGGGACAGGGGCAATCAGCCCCAGCATTTT. Translated: CASSTRDRGNQPQHF.

The CDR3 sequence: CASRGDFGYTF. The CDR3 bases are TGTGCCAGTAGAGGGGACTTCGGCTACACCTTC. This chain connects TRBV19 to TRBJ1-2, with D perhaps TRBD1 (5 bases). Germline CDR1 LNHDA, CDR2 SQIVND (reference sequence). Trimming pared 6 bases from V and 8 bases from J, leaving 10 bases between. The CDR3 extends over 11 amino acids.

The V and J genes are TRBV7-8 and TRBJ2-3; no definite D call. Germline loops: CDR1 SGHVS, CDR2 FQNEAQ. The CDR3 runs to 14 residues. Deletions cut 2 bases from V and 3 bases from J, with 9 bases between. The CDR3 DNA reads as TGTGCCAGCAGCTTACCCGGACGGACAGATACGCAGTATTTT. Translated, it gives CASSLPGRTDTQYF.

The gene calls are TRBV6-5 and TRBJ2-7, with a weak D call TRBD1 (6 bases). From germline, CDR1 is MNHEY and CDR2 SVGAGI. V dropped 6 bases and J dropped 6 bases, with 12 bases sitting between them. This CDR3 contains 12 residues. CDR3 sequence (DNA): TGTGCCAGCAGCCCAACAGGGATCGAGCAGTACGTC. Its protein is CASSPTGIEQYV.

The rearrangement links TRBV30 to TRBJ2-1; D tentatively reads TRBD1 or TRBD2 (6 bases each). Trimming stripped 2 bases from V and 10 bases from J, with 12 bases between. The CDR3 runs 12 residues. CDR1 and CDR2 from the germline V gene are GTSNPN and SVGIG (reference sequence). The CDR3 sequence is CAWSRPGGEQFF. Here the CDR3 DNA reads TGTGCCTGGAGTAGGCCCGGGGGCGAGCAGTTCTTC.

The chain uses TRBV3-1 and TRBJ2-1; D is ambiguous. V was cut by 0 bases and J by 6 bases, with 9 bases left in between. Germline V gives CDR1 LGHDT, CDR2 YNNKEL (reference sequence). The CDR3 contains 14 residues. DNA for the CDR3: TGTGCCAGCAGCCAAGAAGCGCACCTCAATGAGCAGTTCTTC. It yields the protein CASSQEAHLNEQFF.

The CDR3 nucleotides are TGCGCCAGCAGCTTAAGGACAGGCCCCTCCGAGCAGTACTTC. Translation gives CASSLRTGPSEQYF. This chain connects TRBV5-1 to TRBJ2-7; the match to TRBD1 covers 7 bases. This CDR3 has 14 residues. Germline values: CDR1 SGHRS, CDR2 YFSETQ. The V segment lost 2 bases and the J segment 6 bases; nucleotides outside the gene matches: 8.

The chain carries TRBV29-1 and TRBJ2-3, with 7 bases fitting TRBD2. CDR3 length equals 14 residues. CDR1 SQVTM and CDR2 ANQGSEA come from the germline V gene. V lost 6 bases and J lost 2; bases outside the gene matches: 8. The DNA for the CDR3 is TGCAGCGTGCGGCCGGGGGGATACACAGATACGCAGTATTTT. The encoded protein is CSVRPGGYTDTQYF.